These 23 T cell receptor beta chains were sequenced from one sample in a study of blood T cell repertoires in COVID-19. This table comes from immunoSEQ multiplex PCR, and its TCRdb copy is limited to in-frame clones, with some not included. The sample lists fewer than 150,000 clones; about nine tenths were seen once. The source material was peripheral blood. The receptors stem from a middle-aged man with active or convalescent COVID-19.

This clone was seen repeatedly, ten times or more. This chain uses TRBV19 with TRBJ1-3; TRBD1 might be the D (5 bases). The CDR3 loop spans 16 amino acids. The V gene lost 5 bases and the J gene lost 0 bases, with 14 bases spanning the gap. Germline CDR1 and CDR2: LNHDA and SQIVND (reference sequence). The CDR3 loop is CASSQQTAISGNTIYF. The CDR3 bases are TGTGCCAGTAGTCAACAGACAGCCATCTCTGGAAACACCATATATTTT.

This chain connects TRBV15 to TRBJ1-6, with D uncertain. The CDR3 runs 12 residues. Germline V gene data show CDR1 as LNHNV and CDR2 as YYDKDF (reference sequence). Trimming cost V 6 bases and J 7 bases, with 7 bases left between them. DNA for the CDR3: TGTGCCACCAGTAAGCCGAATTCACCCCTCCACTTT. Translating gives CATSKPNSPLHF.

The chain has TRBV5-1 and TRBJ1-5; TRBD1 is a possible D gene (5 bases). Germline-derived CDR1 and CDR2 are SGHRS and YFSETQ. CDR3 length: 14 amino acids. Trimming cost V 5 bases and J 9 bases, with 18 bases left between them. The CDR3 spells CASSRDSTGGPQHF. CDR3 nucleotide sequence: TGCGCCAGCAGTAGGGACTCGACTGGGGGGCCCCAGCATTTT. The full variable domain, rest sourced from reference TRBV5-1 and TRBJ1-5, is KAGVTQTPRYLIKTRGQQVTLSCSPISGHRSVSWYQQTPGQGLQFLFEYFSETQRNKGNFPGRFSGRQFSNSRSEMNVSTLELGDSALYLCASSRDSTGGPQHFGDGTRLSIL.

The V call is TRBV6-5, the J call TRBJ2-4; a possible D gene is TRBD1 (6 bases). The germline CDR1 and CDR2 sequences are MNHEY and SVGAGI. V was pared by 5 bases and J by 6 bases, with 14 bases between. This CDR3 spans 14 amino acids. CDR3 residues: CASSPRGYGNIQYF. As DNA, the CDR3 is TGTGCCAGCAGTCCCAGGGGATATGGAAACATTCAGTACTTC.

This clone was observed a single time. This rearrangement joins TRBV4-1 to TRBJ2-7, with a possible D match to TRBD2 (6 bases). V was trimmed by 0 bases and J by 2 bases, leaving 11 bases between them. The CDR3 covers 15 residues. CDR1 MGHRA and CDR2 YSYEKL come from the germline V gene. CDR3 sequence (DNA): TGCGCCAGCAGCCAAGAGTGGGGCGGGGCCTACGAGCAGTACTTC. This codes for CASSQEWGGAYEQYF.

The chain combines TRBV28 with TRBJ2-1; tentatively, D is TRBD1 (6 bases). The V and J ends lost 7 bases and 12 bases respectively, with 19 bases between them. CDR1 and CDR2 (germline): MDHEN, SYDVKM. This CDR3 comprises 13 residues. CDR3 amino acids: CASTQGQPRGQFF. The CDR3, as DNA: TGTGCCAGCACCCAAGGACAGCCCCGAGGGCAGTTCTTC.

This chain joins TRBV7-3 and TRBJ2-2; 10 bases match TRBD2. Germline V gives CDR1 SGHTA, CDR2 FQGTGA. This CDR3 is 14 amino acids long. The J segment lost 6 bases and the V segment lost 8 bases, leaving 6 bases of the junction unmatched. The CDR3 region has the DNA TGTGCCAGCGGGTCTAGCGGGAGTGCCGGGGAGCTGTTTTTT. The encoded protein is CASGSSGSAGELFF.

The chain couples TRBV9 to TRBJ2-1, with TRBD2 identical over 10 bases. CDR1 is SGDLS and CDR2 is YYNGEE in the germline V gene. With 8 bases clipped from V and 9 bases from J, the junction kept 5 bases outside the gene matches. CDR3 length equals 12 residues. The CDR3 spells CARTSGISEQFF. CDR3 nucleotide sequence: TGTGCCAGAACTAGCGGGATAAGTGAGCAGTTCTTC.

This rearrangement joins TRBV7-9 to TRBJ2-7; D remains ambiguous. Germline CDR1 reads SEHNR; CDR2 reads FQNEAQ (reference sequence). V was trimmed by 2 bases and J by 0 bases, leaving 11 bases between them. This CDR3 is built from 15 residues. The CDR3 loop reads CASSLSPVFSYEQYF. DNA for the CDR3: TGTGCCAGCAGCTTAAGCCCGGTCTTCTCCTACGAGCAGTACTTC.

The gene calls are TRBV27 and TRBJ2-7; possibly TRBD1 for D (5 bases). Germline values: CDR1 MNHEY, CDR2 SMNVEV (reference sequence). V was shortened by 4 bases and J by 0 bases, with 10 bases between the two germline ends. CDR3 size: 14 residues. The CDR3 DNA sequence: TGTGCCAGCAGTTCACAGGCCAACTCCTACGAGCAGTACTTC. Protein product: CASSSQANSYEQYF.

The V call is TRBV28, the J call TRBJ2-7; D might be TRBD2 (6 bases). V was cut by 5 bases and J by 2 bases, with 16 bases left in between. Germline V gene data show CDR1 as MDHEN and CDR2 as SYDVKM. The CDR3 spans 15 residues. The CDR3 coding sequence is TGTGCCAGCAGTATTCTTGGGACTGCTACCTACGAGCAGTACTTC. Encoded protein: CASSILGTATYEQYF.

The chain combines TRBV6-5 with TRBJ1-2; D is possibly TRBD1 (5 bases). Germline CDR1 MNHEY, CDR2 SVGAGI. This CDR3 is 13 amino acids long. V lost 5 bases to trimming and J lost 4 bases, with 11 bases between them. The CDR3 sequence: CASSPQGIYGYTF. The CDR3 DNA is TGTGCCAGCAGTCCTCAGGGCATCTATGGCTACACCTTC.

The chain is built from TRBV10-1 and TRBJ2-7, with no clear D. Germline V gene sequence: CDR1 WNHNN, CDR2 SYGVQD (reference sequence). V was cut by 0 bases and J by 2 bases, with 11 bases left in between. The CDR3 totals 15 residues. The CDR3 bases are TGCGCCAGCAGTGAGTCGAGTGGAGCCGCCTACGAGCAGTACTTC. Encoded protein: CASSESSGAAYEQYF.

The chain has TRBV6-4 and TRBJ2-1; the match to TRBD1 covers 11 bases. The V gene end was trimmed by 2 bases and the J gene end by 6 bases; junction bases not matched to a gene: 0. The CDR3 loop spans 14 amino acids. The germline V gene has CDR1 MRHNA and CDR2 SNTAGT. The CDR3 DNA reads TGTGCCAGCAGTGACGGGACAGGGGGCAATGAGCAGTTCTTC. Amino acid sequence: CASSDGTGGNEQFF.

This sequence joins TRBV18 and TRBJ2-7; D is undetermined. V lost 2 bases and J lost 2, with 10 bases in between. Germline loops: CDR1 KGHSH, CDR2 LQKENI. The CDR3 has 14 residues. CDR3 protein: CASSPGFPTYEQYF. For the CDR3, the DNA is TGTGCCAGCTCACCAGGCTTCCCGACCTACGAGCAGTACTTC.

This chain connects TRBV29-1 to TRBJ1-1; D ambiguous. CDR3 size: 13 residues. Per germline, CDR1 SQVTM and CDR2 ANQGSEA. The V gene lost 7 bases and the J gene lost 3 bases, with 15 bases spanning the gap. CDR3 protein: CSARTGSHTEAFF. The CDR3 bases are TGCAGCGCCCGAACGGGGTCTCACACTGAAGCTTTCTTT.

This rearrangement joins TRBV28 to TRBJ2-7, with TRBD2 matching over 8 bases. Germline V gene data show CDR1 as MDHEN and CDR2 as SYDVKM. There are 15 residues in the CDR3. After removal of 4 bases from V and 4 bases from J, the junction contained 9 bases not matched to a gene. The CDR3 protein is CASSSPGRAGYEQYF. The CDR3 DNA sequence: TGTGCCAGCAGTTCCCCCGGGAGGGCCGGTTACGAGCAGTACTTC.

The genes are TRBV19 and TRBJ2-5; 7 bases agree with TRBD1. J was trimmed by 1 base and V by 5 bases; bases with no gene match: 7. The CDR3 runs to 15 residues. Germline-derived CDR1 and CDR2 are LNHDA and SQIVND (reference sequence). The CDR3 bases are TGTGCCAGTAGTGCCTACAGGGGTTTCCAAGAGACCCAGTACTTC. The encoded protein is CASSAYRGFQETQYF.

The chain joins TRBV4-3 to TRBJ1-3; D is undetermined. V shed 1 base and J shed 2 bases, with 9 bases lying between them. The germline V gene has CDR1 LGHNA and CDR2 YSLEER. The CDR3 has 15 residues. CDR3 sequence reads: CASSQVSTTGNTIYF. In DNA form, the CDR3 reads TGCGCCAGCAGCCAAGTCTCAACAACTGGAAACACCATATATTTT.

This chain connects TRBV7-9 to TRBJ2-7; D is undetermined. Looked up from germline, CDR1 is SEHNR and CDR2 is FQNEAQ (reference sequence). Trimming removed 2 bases from V and 5 bases from J, with 4 bases in between. CDR3 size: 11 residues. This CDR3 is CASSLRDEQYF. The CDR3 DNA sequence: TGTGCCAGCAGCTTAAGAGACGAGCAGTACTTC.

The J gene is TRBJ2-1, the V gene TRBV28; TRBD2 aligns across 8 bases. Trimming at V came to 5 bases and at J to 10 bases, leaving 10 bases not matched to a gene. In germline, CDR1 is MDHEN, CDR2 SYDVKM. The CDR3 length is 14 residues. The CDR3 is CASSKPGLVREQFF. The CDR3 region has the DNA TGTGCCAGCAGTAAACCGGGACTAGTGAGGGAGCAGTTCTTC.

There are a few counts of this clone. The CDR3: CAISGGQGNNYEQYF. The CDR3 DNA reads as TGTGCCATCAGTGGGGGACAGGGGAACAACTACGAGCAGTACTTC. This rearrangement joins TRBV10-3 to TRBJ2-7, with 10 bases identical to TRBD1. Germline V gene sequence: CDR1 ENHRY, CDR2 SYGVKD. V was pared by 4 bases and J by 3 bases, with 6 bases of the junction left unmatched. This CDR3 spans 15 amino acids.

CDR3 sequence: CASSQRTGRQETQYF. The CDR3 nucleotides are TGCGCCAGCAGCCAACGGACAGGCCGCCAAGAGACCCAGTACTTC. The chain combines TRBV4-3 with TRBJ2-5; TRBD1 matches 7 bases. V dropped 2 bases and J dropped 1; count of bases not matched to a gene: 4. Germline V gives CDR1 LGHNA, CDR2 YSLEER. CDR3 length: 15 residues.